The 27 T cell receptor beta chains in this list originate from one sample, sequenced in a study of T cell responses to AZD1222 COVID-19 vaccine. This table comes from immunoSEQ multiplex PCR, and its TCRdb copy is limited to in-frame clones, with some not included. The repertoire holds under 140,000 clones, with approximately 90% as singletons. The specimen was peripheral blood, collected 28 days after the second AZD1222 dose. All receptors come from an adult who received the AZD1222 COVID-19 vaccine.

With respect to this clone: One junction end disagrees with the germline gene, perhaps due to a read error. Other DNA sequences in the sample encode the same CDR3. CDR3 sequence (DNA): TGTGCCAGTAGTCGTAACTACGGCTACACCTTC. Amino acids: CASSRNYGYTF. The genes are TRBV19 and TRBJ1-2; D gene unclear. CDR1 LNHDA and CDR2 SQIVND come from the germline V gene (reference sequence). This CDR3 is built from 11 residues.

A few counts support this clone. This sequence joins TRBV2 and TRBJ2-7; D gene uncertain. From germline, CDR1 is SNHLY and CDR2 FYNNEI. The ends were cut back, 5 bases at V and 3 bases at J, with 5 bases in the middle. This CDR3 spans 11 amino acids. CDR3 coding DNA: TGTGCCAGCAGTTTTTACTACGAGCAGTACTTC. As protein: CASSFYYEQYF.

V gene TRBV5-5 combines with J gene TRBJ2-7; 8 bases match TRBD1. The CDR3 covers 15 residues. V gave up 1 base and J gave up 1 base; unmatched junction bases: 4. The germline V gene encodes CDR1 SGHKS and CDR2 YYEKEE (reference sequence). The CDR3 reads CASSLTGGFSYEQYF. The CDR3 nucleotides read TGTGCCAGCAGCTTGACAGGGGGTTTTTCCTACGAGCAGTACTTC. The entire variable domain, with the rest obtained from reference TRBV5-5 and TRBJ2-7, is as follows: DAGVTQSPTHLIKTRGQQVTLRCSPISGHKSVSWYQQVLGQGPQFIFQYYEKEERGRGNFPDRFSARQFPNYSSELNVNALLLGDSALYLCASSLTGGFSYEQYFGPGTRLTVT.

The chain couples TRBV7-2 to TRBJ2-7; weak D call: TRBD2 (6 bases). Germline V gene sequence: CDR1 SGHTA, CDR2 FQGNSA. The CDR3 loop spans 15 amino acids. With 3 bases removed from V and 6 bases from J, the gap between germline ends came to 18 bases. CDR3 residues: CASSFRSGLTSEQYF. The CDR3, as DNA: TGTGCCAGCAGCTTTAGGTCAGGACTAACGAGCGAGCAGTACTTC.

This clone was observed a few times. The rearrangement uses TRBV29-1 and TRBJ1-4, with a possible D match to TRBD1 (5 bases). The ends were cut back, 5 bases at V and 6 bases at J, with 10 bases in the middle. The CDR3 contains 12 residues. CDR1 is SQVTM, CDR2 ANQGSEA, per germline. The CDR3 sequence is CSVRQGDEKLFF. CDR3 coding DNA: TGCAGCGTTAGGCAGGGAGATGAAAAACTGTTTTTT.

The J gene is TRBJ1-4, the V gene TRBV6-1; 8 positions agree with TRBD1. Trimming removed 2 bases from V and 5 bases from J; junction bases left unmatched: 7. The CDR3 is 16 residues long. Germline V gene data show CDR1 as MNHNS and CDR2 as SASEGT. The CDR3 reads CASSEFVTGANEKLFF. CDR3 DNA sequence: TGTGCCAGCAGTGAATTTGTGACAGGGGCAAATGAAAAACTGTTTTTT.

This chain links TRBV7-2 with TRBJ1-2; TRBD1 agrees at 8 bases. V gave up 2 bases and J gave up 0 bases; unmatched junction bases: 2. The CDR3 runs 15 residues. Germline V gene data show CDR1 as SGHTA and CDR2 as FQGNSA. The CDR3 DNA is TGTGCCAGCAGCTTACGGACAGGGCCTAACTATGGCTACACCTTC. Translation gives CASSLRTGPNYGYTF.

This chain joins TRBV19 and TRBJ2-7; D is possibly TRBD2 (6 bases). V shed 7 bases and J shed 6 bases, with 19 bases lying between them. Germline CDR1 is LNHDA and CDR2 is SQIVND (reference sequence). This CDR3 spans 14 amino acids. The CDR3 is CASKVNFGSIEQYF. CDR3 nucleotide sequence: TGTGCCAGTAAGGTTAACTTCGGGAGTATCGAGCAGTACTTC.

The chain combines TRBV2 with TRBJ2-5, with TRBD1 identical over 8 bases. CDR1 is SNHLY, CDR2 FYNNEI, per germline. The CDR3 has 15 residues. With 6 bases clipped from V and 5 bases from J, the junction kept 11 bases outside the gene matches. In DNA, the CDR3 is TGTGCCAGCAGCCGACGGGCAGGGGGCGCTGAGACCCAGTACTTC. This encodes CASSRRAGGAETQYF.

This clone was counted once. The chain is built from TRBV21-1 and TRBJ2-3; the D call in the table, TRBD2, was not verified against the DNA. TRBV21-1 is listed as a pseudogene. This CDR3 has 15 residues. The CDR3 loop reads CASSNRGQHTDTQYF. Written as DNA, the CDR3 is TGTGCCAGCAGCAACCGCGGGCAGCACACAGATACGCAGTATTTT.

V gene TRBV29-1 combines with J gene TRBJ2-1, with D possibly being TRBD1 (5 bases). Per germline, CDR1 SQVTM and CDR2 ANQGSEA. V lost 3 bases, J lost 2 bases, and 14 bases lay in between. The CDR3 is 15 residues long. Written as DNA, the CDR3 is TGCAGCGTTGACGGCGGTGGGGCTGCCTACAATGAGCAGTTCTTC. It is translated as CSVDGGGAAYNEQFF.

This chain joins TRBV6-5 and TRBJ1-5, with D maybe TRBD1 (5 bases). Germline V gene data show CDR1 as MNHEY and CDR2 as SVGAGI. CDR3 length: 15 amino acids. The V gene lost 6 bases and the J gene lost 0 bases, with 12 bases spanning the gap. For the CDR3, the DNA is TGTGCCAGCAGCAACGACAGAGATAGCAATCAGCCCCAGCATTTT. Translation gives CASSNDRDSNQPQHF.

The chain is built from TRBV5-1 and TRBJ1-2; D is undetermined. V was cut by 0 bases and J by 0 bases, with 9 bases left in between. The CDR3 spans 15 residues. The germline V gene has CDR1 SGHRS and CDR2 YFSETQ. The CDR3 nucleotides read TGCGCCAGCAGCTTGGCGACCTCCGCTAACTATGGCTACACCTTC. This encodes CASSLATSANYGYTF.

The chain recombines TRBV10-1 with TRBJ2-1; the D is unclear. V lost 3 bases and J 8 bases, leaving 11 bases between the germline ends. Per germline, CDR1 WNHNN and CDR2 SYGVQD (reference sequence). The CDR3 contains 13 residues. The CDR3 nucleotides read TGCGCCAGCAGTGATAAGGGTTTCGATGAGCAGTTCTTC. Its protein is CASSDKGFDEQFF.

The chain links TRBV5-6 to TRBJ1-5; D gene ambiguous. Germline values: CDR1 SGHDT, CDR2 YYEEEE. V gave up 4 bases and J gave up 3 bases, with 11 bases separating them. This CDR3 is built from 14 residues. For the CDR3, the DNA is TGTGCCAGCAGCGCACAGCGTTTCAATCAGCCCCAGCATTTT. This gives the protein CASSAQRFNQPQHF.

The chain couples TRBV6-5 to TRBJ1-2; maybe TRBD1 (5 bases). CDR3 size: 14 residues. Germline CDR1 and CDR2: MNHEY and SVGAGI. The ends were cut back, 7 bases at V and 5 bases at J, with 17 bases in the middle. The CDR3 nucleotides are TGTGCCAGCATTCTCATCGGGACTGAATATGGCTACACCTTC. This codes for CASILIGTEYGYTF.

This rearrangement joins TRBV9 to TRBJ1-4, with D tentatively TRBD1 (5 bases). There are 14 residues in the CDR3. Germline-derived CDR1 and CDR2 are SGDLS and YYNGEE. Trimming shortened V by 0 bases and J by 10 bases, and 13 bases separated the two germline ends. CDR3 amino acids: CASSVVDGDGKLFF. The CDR3 coding sequence is TGTGCCAGCAGCGTAGTAGATGGGGACGGAAAACTGTTTTTT.

This clone was found once. The chain combines TRBV29-1 with TRBJ1-1, with D possibly being TRBD1 (5 bases). CDR1 SQVTM and CDR2 ANQGSEA come from the germline V gene. Trimming shortened V by 6 bases and J by 1 base, and 12 bases separated the two germline ends. The CDR3 consists of 13 residues. The CDR3 reads CSVGPGRNTEAFF. The CDR3 nucleotides are TGCAGCGTCGGTCCGGGACGGAACACTGAAGCTTTCTTT.

The V and J genes are TRBV3-1 (or the pseudogene TRBV3-2) and TRBJ2-1; TRBD2 is a possible D gene (5 bases). The CDR3 runs to 15 residues. V dropped 8 bases and J dropped 1 base, with 15 bases sitting between them. Germline V gives CDR1 LGHDT, CDR2 YNNKEL (reference sequence). As DNA, the CDR3 is TGTGCCAGCGCCCAAGGGAGCCGTTCCTACAATGAGCAGTTCTTC. Translation gives CASAQGSRSYNEQFF.

V usage is TRBV18 and J usage is TRBJ1-2; TRBD1 matches at 9 bases. This CDR3 is 16 amino acids long. Germline V CDR1 and CDR2: KGHSH, LQKENI. V was pared by 3 bases and J by 8 bases, with 13 bases of the junction left unmatched. The CDR3 here is CASSPEDRGRVGGYTF. In nucleotides, the CDR3 is TGTGCCAGCTCACCCGAGGACAGGGGCCGCGTCGGAGGCTACACCTTC.

The J gene is TRBJ1-1, the V gene TRBV10-1; possible D gene TRBD1, 5 bases. CDR1 and CDR2 from the germline V gene are WNHNN and SYGVQD (reference sequence). Trimming stripped 3 bases from V and 8 bases from J, with 7 bases between. The CDR3 is 11 amino acids. The CDR3 here is CASSDQGEAFF. The CDR3 DNA reads TGCGCCAGCAGTGACCAGGGAGAAGCTTTCTTT.

The chain carries TRBV7-9 and TRBJ1-1, with no clear D. The CDR3 sequence is 14 residues long. Germline-derived CDR1 and CDR2 are SEHNR and FQNEAQ (reference sequence). V was clipped by 3 bases and J by 3 bases, with 11 bases between them. The CDR3, as DNA: TGTGCCAGCAGCTTGTTCGGACGAGACACTGAAGCTTTCTTT. Its translation is CASSLFGRDTEAFF.

This clone was seen only once. The chain employs TRBV19 and TRBJ1-5; TRBD1 matches 8 bases. V lost 3 bases to trimming and J lost 3 bases; unmatched junction nucleotides: 16. This CDR3 contains 19 residues. Germline assignment: CDR1 LNHDA and CDR2 SQIVND (reference sequence). The chain's CDR3 is CASSMRGPRQGRNNQPQHF. The DNA for the CDR3 is TGTGCCAGTAGTATGAGGGGACCCCGACAGGGGCGAAACAATCAGCCCCAGCATTTT.

This sequence joins TRBV3-1 (or the pseudogene TRBV3-2) and TRBJ1-4; D remains unclear. Trimming pared 0 bases from V and 8 bases from J, leaving 4 bases between. The CDR3 runs to 12 residues. Germline assignment: CDR1 LGHDT and CDR2 YNNKEL (reference sequence). This CDR3 reads CASSQEMEKLFF. The CDR3 DNA reads TGTGCCAGCAGCCAAGAGATGGAAAAACTGTTTTTT.

The chain combines TRBV19 with TRBJ1-1; no firm D call. Per germline, CDR1 LNHDA and CDR2 SQIVND (reference sequence). The CDR3 covers 15 residues. V lost 4 bases and J 1 base, leaving 13 bases between the germline ends. In nucleotides, the CDR3 is TGTGCCAGTAGTAGGTACAGTGCTGCGAACACTGAAGCTTTCTTT. The encoded protein is CASSRYSAANTEAFF.

This clone showed up just once. V is TRBV2 and J is TRBJ1-2, with D unresolved. The CDR3 extends over 12 amino acids. The germline V gene encodes CDR1 SNHLY and CDR2 FYNNEI. CDR3 bases: TGTGTTTGGCATTCATCTACTTCCCTCTACACCTTC. This translates into CVWHSSTSLYTF.

V gene TRBV28 combines with J gene TRBJ2-7; D may be TRBD2 (5 bases). This CDR3 contains 13 residues. Germline assignment: CDR1 MDHEN and CDR2 SYDVKM. Trimming cost V 6 bases and J 12 bases, with 21 bases left between them. CDR3 nucleotides: TGTGCCAGCAGCCCCACTCCGGGCGGGCAGGCGTACTTC. Protein sequence: CASSPTPGGQAYF.